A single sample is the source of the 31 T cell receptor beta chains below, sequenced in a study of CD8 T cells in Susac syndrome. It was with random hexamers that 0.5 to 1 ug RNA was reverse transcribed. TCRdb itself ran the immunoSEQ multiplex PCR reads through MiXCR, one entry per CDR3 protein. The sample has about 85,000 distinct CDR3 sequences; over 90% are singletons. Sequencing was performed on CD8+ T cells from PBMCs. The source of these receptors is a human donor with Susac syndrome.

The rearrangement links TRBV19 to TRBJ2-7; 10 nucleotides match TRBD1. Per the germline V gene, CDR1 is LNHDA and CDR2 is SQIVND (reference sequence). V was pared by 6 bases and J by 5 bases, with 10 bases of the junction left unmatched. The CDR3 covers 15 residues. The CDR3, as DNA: TGTGCCAGTAGACCGGCCGGGACAGGGGTCGACGAGCAGTACTTC. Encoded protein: CASRPAGTGVDEQYF.

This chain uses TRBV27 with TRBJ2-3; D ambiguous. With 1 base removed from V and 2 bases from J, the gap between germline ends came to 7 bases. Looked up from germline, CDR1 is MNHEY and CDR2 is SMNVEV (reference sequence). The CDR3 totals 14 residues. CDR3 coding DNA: TGTGCCAGCAGTTTATTGGCGCCCACAGATACGCAGTATTTT. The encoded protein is CASSLLAPTDTQYF.

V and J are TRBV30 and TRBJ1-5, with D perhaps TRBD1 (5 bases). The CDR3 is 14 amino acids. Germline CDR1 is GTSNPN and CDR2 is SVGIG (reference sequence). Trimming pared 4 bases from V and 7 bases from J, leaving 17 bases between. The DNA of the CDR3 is TGTGCCTGGAATGGGGGGAGTGCGGGGCAGCCCCAGCATTTT. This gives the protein CAWNGGSAGQPQHF.

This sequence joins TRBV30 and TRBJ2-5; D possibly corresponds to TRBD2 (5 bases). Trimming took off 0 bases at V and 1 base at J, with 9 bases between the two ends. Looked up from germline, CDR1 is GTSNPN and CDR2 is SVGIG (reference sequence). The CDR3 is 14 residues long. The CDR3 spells CAWSVLSGQETQYF. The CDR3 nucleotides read TGTGCCTGGAGTGTACTCAGCGGCCAAGAGACCCAGTACTTC.

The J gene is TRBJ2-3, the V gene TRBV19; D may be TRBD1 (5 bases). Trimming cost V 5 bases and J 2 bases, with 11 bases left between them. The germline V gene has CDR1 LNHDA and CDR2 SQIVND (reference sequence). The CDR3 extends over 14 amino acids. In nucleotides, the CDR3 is TGTGCCAGTAGTCCCTTGGACATCACAGATACGCAGTATTTT. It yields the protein CASSPLDITDTQYF.

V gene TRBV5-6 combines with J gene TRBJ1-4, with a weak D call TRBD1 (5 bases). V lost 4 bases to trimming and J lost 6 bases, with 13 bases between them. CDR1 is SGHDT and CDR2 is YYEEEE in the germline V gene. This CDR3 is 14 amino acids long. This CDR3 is CASSQGRGDEKLFF. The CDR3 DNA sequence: TGTGCCAGCAGCCAGGGACGGGGAGATGAAAAACTGTTTTTT.

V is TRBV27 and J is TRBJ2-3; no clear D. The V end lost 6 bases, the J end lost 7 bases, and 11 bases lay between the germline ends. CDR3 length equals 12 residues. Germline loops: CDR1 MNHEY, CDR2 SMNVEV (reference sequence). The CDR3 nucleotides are TGTGCCAGCAGAGGGAACCGGTATACGCAGTATTTT. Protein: CASRGNRYTQYF.

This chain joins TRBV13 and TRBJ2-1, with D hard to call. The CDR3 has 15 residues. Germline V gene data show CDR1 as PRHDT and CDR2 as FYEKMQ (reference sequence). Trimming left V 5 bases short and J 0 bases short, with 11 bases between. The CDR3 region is CASSLPSDSYNEQFF. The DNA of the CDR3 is TGTGCCAGCAGCCTCCCTTCCGACTCCTACAATGAGCAGTTCTTC.

Here the CDR3 reads CASSFPGNTEAFF. Written as DNA, the CDR3 is TGCGCCAGCAGCTTCCCAGGAAACACTGAAGCTTTCTTT. The V and J genes are TRBV5-1 and TRBJ1-1, with D uncertain. V lost 2 bases and J lost 2, with 7 bases in between. The CDR3 length is 13 residues. CDR1 is SGHRS, CDR2 YFSETQ, per germline.

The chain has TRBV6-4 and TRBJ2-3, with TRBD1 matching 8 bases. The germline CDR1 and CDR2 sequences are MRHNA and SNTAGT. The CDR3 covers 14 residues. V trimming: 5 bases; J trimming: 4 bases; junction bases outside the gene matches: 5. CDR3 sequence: CASSPGQGSDTQYF. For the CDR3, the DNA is TGTGCCAGCAGTCCCGGACAGGGCTCAGATACGCAGTATTTT.

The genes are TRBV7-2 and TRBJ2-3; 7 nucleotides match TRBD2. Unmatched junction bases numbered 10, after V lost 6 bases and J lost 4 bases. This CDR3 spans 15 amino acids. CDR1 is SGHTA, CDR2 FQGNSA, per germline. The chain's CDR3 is CASRVRERGADTQYF. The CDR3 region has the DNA TGTGCCAGCAGGGTGCGGGAGAGAGGGGCAGATACGCAGTATTTT.

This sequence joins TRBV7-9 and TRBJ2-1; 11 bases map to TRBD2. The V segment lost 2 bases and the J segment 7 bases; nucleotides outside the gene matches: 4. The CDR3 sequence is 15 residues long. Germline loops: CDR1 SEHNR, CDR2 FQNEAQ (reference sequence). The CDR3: CASSLTSGRGNEQFF. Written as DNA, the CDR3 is TGTGCCAGCAGCTTAACTAGCGGGAGAGGTAATGAGCAGTTCTTC. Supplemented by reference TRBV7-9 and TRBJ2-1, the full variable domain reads DTGVSQNPRHKITKRGQNVTFRCDPISEHNRLYWYRQTLGQGPEFLTYFQNEAQLEKSRLLSDRFSAERPKGSFSTLEIQRTEQGDSAMYLCASSLTSGRGNEQFFGPGTRLTVL.

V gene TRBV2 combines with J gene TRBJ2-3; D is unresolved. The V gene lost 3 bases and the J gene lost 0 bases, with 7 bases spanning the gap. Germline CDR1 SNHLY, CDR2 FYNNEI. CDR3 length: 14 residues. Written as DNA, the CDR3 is TGTGCCAGCAGTGACGCGACAAGCACAGATACGCAGTATTTT. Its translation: CASSDATSTDTQYF.

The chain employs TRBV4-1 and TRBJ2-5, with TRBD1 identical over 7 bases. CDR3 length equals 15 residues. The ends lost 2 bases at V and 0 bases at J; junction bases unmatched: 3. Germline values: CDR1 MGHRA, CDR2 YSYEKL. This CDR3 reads CASSQRQGDQETQYF. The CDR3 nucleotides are TGCGCCAGCAGCCAACGCCAGGGGGACCAAGAGACCCAGTACTTC.

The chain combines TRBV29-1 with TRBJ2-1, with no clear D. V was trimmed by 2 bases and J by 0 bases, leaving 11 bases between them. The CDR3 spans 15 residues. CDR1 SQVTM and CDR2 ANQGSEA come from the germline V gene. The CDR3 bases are TGCAGCGTTGAATTCCGGGCAAGCTCCTACAATGAGCAGTTCTTC. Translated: CSVEFRASSYNEQFF.

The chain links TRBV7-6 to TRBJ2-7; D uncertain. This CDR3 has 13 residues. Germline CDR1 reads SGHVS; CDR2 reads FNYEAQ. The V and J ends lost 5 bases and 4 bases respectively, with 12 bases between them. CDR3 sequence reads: CASSLSIEYEQYF. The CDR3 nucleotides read TGTGCCAGCAGCCTTTCTATCGAATACGAGCAGTACTTC.

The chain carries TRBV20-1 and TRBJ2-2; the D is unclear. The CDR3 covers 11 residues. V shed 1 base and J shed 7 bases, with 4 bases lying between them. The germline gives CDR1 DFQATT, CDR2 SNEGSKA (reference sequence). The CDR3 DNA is TGCAGTGCTAGAGTTCTCGGGGAGCTGTTTTTT. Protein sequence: CSARVLGELFF.

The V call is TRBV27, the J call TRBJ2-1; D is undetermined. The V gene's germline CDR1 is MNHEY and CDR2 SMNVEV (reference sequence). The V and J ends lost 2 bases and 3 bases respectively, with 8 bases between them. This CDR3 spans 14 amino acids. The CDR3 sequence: CASSLPPSYNEQFF. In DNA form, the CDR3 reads TGTGCCAGCAGTTTACCGCCGAGCTACAATGAGCAGTTCTTC.

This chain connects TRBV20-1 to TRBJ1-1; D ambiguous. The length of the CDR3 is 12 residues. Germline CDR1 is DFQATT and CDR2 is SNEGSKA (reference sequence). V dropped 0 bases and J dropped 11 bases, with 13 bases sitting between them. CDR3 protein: CSARESSGGAFF. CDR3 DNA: TGCAGTGCTAGAGAAAGCTCGGGAGGGGCTTTCTTT.

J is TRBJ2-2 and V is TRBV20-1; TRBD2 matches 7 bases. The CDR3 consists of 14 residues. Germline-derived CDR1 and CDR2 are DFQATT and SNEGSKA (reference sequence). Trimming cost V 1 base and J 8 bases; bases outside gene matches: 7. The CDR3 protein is CSARGRGGMGELFF. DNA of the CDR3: TGCAGTGCTAGAGGTCGGGGAGGGATGGGGGAGCTGTTTTTT.

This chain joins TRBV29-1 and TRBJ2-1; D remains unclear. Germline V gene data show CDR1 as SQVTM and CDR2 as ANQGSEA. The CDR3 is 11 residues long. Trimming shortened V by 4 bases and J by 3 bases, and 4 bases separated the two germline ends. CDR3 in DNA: TGCAGCGTTGTCCTCTACAATGAGCAGTTCTTC. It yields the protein CSVVLYNEQFF.

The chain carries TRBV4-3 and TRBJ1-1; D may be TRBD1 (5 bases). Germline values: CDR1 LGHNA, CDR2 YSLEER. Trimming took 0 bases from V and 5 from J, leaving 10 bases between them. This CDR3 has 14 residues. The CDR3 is CASSQEVGVTEAFF. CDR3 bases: TGCGCCAGCAGCCAAGAGGTAGGGGTTACTGAAGCTTTCTTT.

The CDR3 region is CASSQDRTKQYF. For the CDR3, the DNA is TGTGCCAGCAGTCAAGACAGGACTAAGCAGTACTTC. The chain joins TRBV27 to TRBJ2-7, with D perhaps given as TRBD1 or TRBD2 (6 bases each). CDR1 is MNHEY, CDR2 SMNVEV, per germline (reference sequence). This CDR3 has 12 residues. V was pared by 5 bases and J by 8 bases, with 13 bases between.

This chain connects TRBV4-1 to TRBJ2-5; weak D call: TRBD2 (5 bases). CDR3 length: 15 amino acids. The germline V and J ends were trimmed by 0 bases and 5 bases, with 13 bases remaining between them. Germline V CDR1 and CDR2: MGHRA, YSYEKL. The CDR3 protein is CASSQDEGLGETQYF. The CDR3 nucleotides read TGCGCCAGCAGCCAAGATGAGGGCTTGGGGGAGACCCAGTACTTC.

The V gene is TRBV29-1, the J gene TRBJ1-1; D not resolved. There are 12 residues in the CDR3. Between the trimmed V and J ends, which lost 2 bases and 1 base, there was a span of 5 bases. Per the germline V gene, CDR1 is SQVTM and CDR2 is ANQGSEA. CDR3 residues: CSVELRNTEAFF. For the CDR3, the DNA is TGCAGCGTTGAACTTAGGAACACTGAAGCTTTCTTT.

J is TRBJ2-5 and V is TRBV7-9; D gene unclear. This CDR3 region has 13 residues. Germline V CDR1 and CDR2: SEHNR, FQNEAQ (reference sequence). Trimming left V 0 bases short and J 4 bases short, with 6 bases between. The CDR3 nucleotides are TGTGCCAGCAGCTTAGCGTCTATAGAGACCCAGTACTTC. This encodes CASSLASIETQYF.

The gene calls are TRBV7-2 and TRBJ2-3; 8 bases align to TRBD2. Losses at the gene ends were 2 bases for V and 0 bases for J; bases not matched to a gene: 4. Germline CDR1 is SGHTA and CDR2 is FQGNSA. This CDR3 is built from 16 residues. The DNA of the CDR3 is TGTGCCAGCAGCTTATGGCCGGGAGGGAGCACAGATACGCAGTATTTT. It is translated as CASSLWPGGSTDTQYF.

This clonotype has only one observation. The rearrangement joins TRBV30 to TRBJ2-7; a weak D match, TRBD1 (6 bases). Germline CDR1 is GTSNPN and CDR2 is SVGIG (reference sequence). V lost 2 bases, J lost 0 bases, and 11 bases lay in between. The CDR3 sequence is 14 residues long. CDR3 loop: CAWSTGQSSYEQYF. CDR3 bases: TGTGCCTGGAGTACCGGACAGAGCTCCTACGAGCAGTACTTC. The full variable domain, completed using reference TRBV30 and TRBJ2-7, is SQTIHQWPATLVQPVGSPLSLECTVEGTSNPNLYWYRQAAGRGLQLLFYSVGIGQISSEVPQNLSASRPQDRQFILSSKKLLLSDSGFYLCAWSTGQSSYEQYFGPGTRLTVT.

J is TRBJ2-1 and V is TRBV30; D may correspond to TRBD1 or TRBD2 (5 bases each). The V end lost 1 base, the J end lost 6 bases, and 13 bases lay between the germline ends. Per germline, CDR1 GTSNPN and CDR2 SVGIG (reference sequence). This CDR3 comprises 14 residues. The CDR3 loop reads CAWSERGLGNEQFF. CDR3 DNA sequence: TGTGCCTGGAGTGAGAGGGGCTTGGGCAATGAGCAGTTCTTC.

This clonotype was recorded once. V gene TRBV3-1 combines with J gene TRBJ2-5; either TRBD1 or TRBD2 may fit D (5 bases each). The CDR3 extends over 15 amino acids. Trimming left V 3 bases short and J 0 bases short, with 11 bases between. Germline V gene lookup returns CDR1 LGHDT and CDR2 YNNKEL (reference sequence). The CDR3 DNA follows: TGTGCCAGCAGCCAGGGGACCGTAAACCAAGAGACCCAGTACTTC. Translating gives CASSQGTVNQETQYF.

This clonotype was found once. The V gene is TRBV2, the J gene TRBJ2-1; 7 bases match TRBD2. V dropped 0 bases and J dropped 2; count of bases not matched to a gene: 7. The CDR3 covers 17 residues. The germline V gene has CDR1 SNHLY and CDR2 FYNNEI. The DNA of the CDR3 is TGTGCCAGCAGTGAAGCGGGCGGGAGTGGACCCTACAATGAGCAGTTCTTC. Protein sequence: CASSEAGGSGPYNEQFF.